The text below deals with one T cell receptor beta chain. What it binds is unknown. TCRdb keeps only in-frame clones here, not all; method: immunoSEQ multiplex PCR. The repertoire consists of approximately 93,000 clones, with about nine tenths occurring once and the leading ten covering about 5.7%. The data stem from a study of T cell responses to AZD1222 COVID-19 vaccine. Study-wide points: Two AZD1222 administrations were followed by greater Spike-specific TCR breadth and depth. All repertoire sampling was performed exclusively after the peak T cell response.

CDR1 is SGHRS, CDR2 YFSETQ, per germline. V was pared by 4 bases and J by 7 bases, with 21 bases between. CDR3 length: 17 amino acids. The sequenced sample was peripheral blood, obtained 28 days after the second AZD1222 dose. The chain has TRBV5-1 and TRBJ1-6; D is ambiguous. This sequence was found in an adult who received the AZD1222 COVID-19 vaccine. The CDR3 coding sequence is TGCGCCAGCAGCCTACGCGTAACGGAGTCAGGAAATTCACCCCTCCACTTT. It specifies CASSLRVTESGNSPLHF.